The 3 T cell receptor beta chains given below trace back to one sample, sequenced in a study of cytomegalovirus exposure and HLA in healthy donors. The primer mix had 60 Vbeta and 13 Jbeta primers. The table came from immunoSEQ multiplex PCR; TCRdb's copy has only in-frame clones and leaves some out. Of about 89,000 clones listed, about 80% are singletons. Specimen: PBMCs. The receptor set was obtained from a female donor in good health and CMV-seropositive.

The chain has TRBV5-5 and TRBJ2-7, with a tentative D call TRBD1 (5 bases). This CDR3 has 13 amino acids. Germline V gives CDR1 SGHKS, CDR2 YYEKEE (reference sequence). V was clipped by 4 bases and J by 7 bases, with 15 bases between them. CDR3 sequence reads: CASSGANFREQYF. The CDR3 coding sequence is TGTGCCAGCAGCGGGGCCAACTTTCGGGAGCAGTACTTC.

The V and J genes are TRBV13 and TRBJ2-7; D unclear. This CDR3 has 14 amino acids. CDR1 and CDR2 from the germline V gene are PRHDT and FYEKMQ (reference sequence). Trimming took off 0 bases at V and 2 bases at J, with 8 bases between the two ends. The CDR3 bases are TGTGCCAGCAGCTTAGGATCCCAAACCTACGAGCAGTACTTC. Translation gives CASSLGSQTYEQYF.

The gene calls are TRBV27 and TRBJ2-7; no definite D call. Per germline, CDR1 MNHEY and CDR2 SMNVEV (reference sequence). V lost 6 bases and J 3 bases, leaving 6 bases between the germline ends. This CDR3 spans 11 amino acids. CDR3 DNA: TGTGCCAGCAGGCATAGCTACGAGCAGTACTTC. Translating gives CASRHSYEQYF.